The 14 T cell receptor beta chains below all came from one sample that was sequenced in a study of cytomegalovirus exposure and HLA in healthy donors. A multiplex PCR was run with 60 Vbeta primers and 13 Jbeta primers. This table comes from immunoSEQ multiplex PCR, and its TCRdb copy is limited to in-frame clones, with some not included. The data hold about 160,000 clones, with approximately 80% observed a single time. The specimen sequenced was PBMCs. Receptors originate from a man aged 25-40 years in good health and CMV-seropositive.

The chain employs TRBV5-4 and TRBJ2-7, with 7 bases fitting TRBD2. With 0 bases clipped from V and 5 bases from J, the junction kept 14 bases outside the gene matches. Looked up from germline, CDR1 is SGHNT and CDR2 is YYREEE (reference sequence). The CDR3 extends over 17 amino acids. CDR3 sequence: CASSLETLASGAHEQYF. CDR3 in DNA: TGTGCCAGCAGCTTGGAGACTTTGGCCAGCGGGGCCCACGAGCAGTACTTC.

This clone came up a few times. V is TRBV5-1 and J is TRBJ1-6; 7 bases are a match to TRBD1. Trimming at V came to 0 bases and at J to 10 bases, leaving 4 bases not matched to a gene. There are 14 residues in the CDR3. Germline CDR1 and CDR2: SGHRS and YFSETQ. The CDR3 nucleotides read TGCGCCAGCAGCTTGGGACAGGGTCGATCACCCCTCCACTTT. This gives the protein CASSLGQGRSPLHF.

The chain has TRBV28 and TRBJ2-7; TRBD1 is a possible D gene (6 bases). This CDR3 has 14 amino acids. Germline V gene lookup returns CDR1 MDHEN and CDR2 SYDVKM. V was clipped by 5 bases and J by 2 bases, with 13 bases between them. The CDR3 loop reads CASSTPGHPYEQYF. The DNA for the CDR3 is TGTGCCAGCAGTACACCGGGACACCCCTACGAGCAGTACTTC.

This chain connects TRBV6-1 to TRBJ1-1, with 10 bases identical to TRBD1. V lost 7 bases and J lost 4; bases outside the gene matches: 9. The V gene's germline CDR1 is MNHNS and CDR2 SASEGT. The CDR3 is 15 amino acids. The CDR3 spells CASTWTGGWVTEAFF. CDR3 bases: TGTGCCAGCACCTGGACAGGGGGTTGGGTCACTGAAGCTTTCTTT.

The chain combines TRBV7-2 with TRBJ2-7, with TRBD1 matching 8 bases. The V gene end was trimmed by 3 bases and the J gene end by 3 bases; junction bases not matched to a gene: 4. The CDR3 is 14 residues long. Germline V CDR1 and CDR2: SGHTA, FQGNSA. CDR3 nucleotide sequence: TGTGCCAGCAGCTTGGGGACAGGCAGCTACGAGCAGTACTTC. Translated: CASSLGTGSYEQYF.

Turning to this clone: Other nucleotide sequences from this sample produce the same CDR3. The chain is built from TRBV29-1 and TRBJ2-2; tentative D call: TRBD1 (5 bases). Germline V gene lookup returns CDR1 SQVTM and CDR2 ANQGSEA. This CDR3 is built from 13 residues. Trimming removed 3 bases from V and 1 base from J, with 6 bases in between. In DNA form, the CDR3 reads TGCAGCGTTGAGACAGAGAACACCGGGGAGCTGTTTTTT. Translating it yields CSVETENTGELFF.

CDR3 loop: CASSPRGGTNYGYTF. Written as DNA, the CDR3 is TGTGCCAGCAGCCCGAGGGGGGGTACTAACTATGGCTACACCTTC. The V and J genes are TRBV7-2 and TRBJ1-2, with D perhaps matching TRBD1 (6 bases). Between the trimmed V and J ends, which lost 5 bases and 0 bases, there was a span of 13 bases. Germline-derived CDR1 and CDR2 are SGHTA and FQGNSA. The CDR3 runs 15 residues.

The chain carries TRBV30 and TRBJ1-2; 7 bases agree with TRBD1. CDR3 length equals 14 residues. From germline, CDR1 is GTSNPN and CDR2 SVGIG (reference sequence). Trimming at V came to 4 bases and at J to 8 bases, leaving 13 bases not matched to a gene. The CDR3 region is CAWNPPDRARGYTF. CDR3 DNA: TGTGCCTGGAACCCCCCCGACAGGGCCAGGGGCTACACCTTC.

This clone was detected a few times. V is TRBV11-2 and J is TRBJ1-6, with a weak D call TRBD1 (5 bases). The CDR3 runs 11 residues. Trimming pared 3 bases from V and 13 bases from J, leaving 7 bases between. Looked up from germline, CDR1 is SGHAT and CDR2 is FQNNGV. The CDR3 loop reads CASSLGPPLHF. Here the CDR3 DNA reads TGTGCCAGCAGCTTGGGGCCCCCCCTCCACTTT.

V and J are TRBV15 and TRBJ2-6; D gene uncertain. Germline values: CDR1 LNHNV, CDR2 YYDKDF (reference sequence). V lost 2 bases and J lost 4, with 18 bases in between. The CDR3 is made up of 18 amino acids. The CDR3 nucleotides are TGTGCCACCAGCAGACATTCCCCGGGTCTTTGGGGGGCCAACGTCCTGACTTTC. Translation: CATSRHSPGLWGANVLTF. Using reference TRBV15 and TRBJ2-6 for the parts outside the CDR3, the full variable domain is DAMVIQNPRYQVTQFGKPVTLSCSQTLNHNVMYWYQQKSSQAPKLLFHYYDKDFNNEADTPDNFQSRRPNTSFCFLDIRSPGLGDTAMYLCATSRHSPGLWGANVLTFGAGSRLTVL.

The CDR3 DNA reads TGTGCCAGCAGTCAGAGCCGGGGGGATACGCAGTATTTT. Translation: CASSQSRGDTQYF. The chain joins TRBV7-3 to TRBJ2-3, with a possible D match to TRBD2 (6 bases). Germline assignment: CDR1 SGHTA and CDR2 FQGTGA. Trimming took off 6 bases at V and 6 bases at J, with 13 bases between the two ends. The CDR3 spans 13 residues. Looking up the rest from reference TRBV7-3 and TRBJ2-3 gives the full variable domain: GAGVSQTPSNKVTEKGKYVELRCDPISGHTALYWYRQSLGQGPEFLIYFQGTGAADDSGLPNDRFFAVRPEGSVSTLKIQRTERGDSAVYLCASSQSRGDTQYFGPGTRLTVL.

This clone showed up just a few times. The chain couples TRBV4-3 to TRBJ2-3; 9 nucleotides align to TRBD1. V shed 3 bases, J shed 4 bases, and the junction held 8 bases outside the gene matches. The CDR3 loop spans 16 amino acids. The germline CDR1 and CDR2 sequences are LGHNA and YSLEER. DNA of the CDR3: TGCGCCAGCAGCCATGTAGGGACAGGGATCGCAGATACGCAGTATTTT. Translation gives CASSHVGTGIADTQYF.

This chain links TRBV29-1 with TRBJ2-3; TRBD2 is a possible D gene (6 bases). V was clipped by 1 base and J by 6 bases, with 8 bases between them. The length of the CDR3 is 12 residues. Per the germline V gene, CDR1 is SQVTM and CDR2 is ANQGSEA. CDR3 nucleotide sequence: TGCAGCGTTGAAGGGGAGGCTGATACGCAGTATTTT. Protein sequence: CSVEGEADTQYF.

The table lists this clone with a few counts. The chain couples TRBV28 to TRBJ1-2; perhaps TRBD1 as D (5 bases). Germline loops: CDR1 MDHEN, CDR2 SYDVKM. The length of the CDR3 is 14 residues. Trimming stripped 6 bases from V and 1 base from J, with 12 bases between. The CDR3 loop reads CASRRDGYNYGYTF. The CDR3, as DNA: TGTGCCAGCAGGCGGGACGGCTATAACTATGGCTACACCTTC.